Listed below are T cell receptor beta chains from one sample, sequenced in a study of blood T cell repertoires in COVID-19. Sequenced by immunoSEQ multiplex PCR; TCRdb stores in-frame clones only, minus some. This table has over 100,000 clones, less than 85% appearing once. The sample comprised peripheral blood. These receptors were taken from a human donor in a cohort sampled during active or convalescent COVID-19. Both conserved end residues are part of each CDR3. The order of the fields is V gene, D gene, clone size, J gene, CDR3 length, CDR3 protein, CDR3 DNA. D genes are given only for firm matches. Rows may omit the clone size; those that give it use once, few, many or a size class.

TRBV6-5	-	-	TRBJ1-2	11	CASSYTGRLFF	TGTGCCAGCAGTTATACAGGGCGGTTGTTCTTC
TRBV27	-	-	TRBJ2-2	12	CASTKNTGELFF	TGTGCCAGCACCAAGAACACCGGGGAGCTGTTTTTT
TRBV19	-	-	TRBJ1-5	13	CASYGQSRQPQHF	TGTGCCTCATATGGACAGTCGCGTCAGCCCCAGCATTTT
TRBV28	TRBD1	-	TRBJ2-7	20	CASSLWIAAGPGDRGYEQYF	TGTGCCAGCAGTTTATGGATCGCGGCGGGACCCGGAGACAGGGGGTACGAGCAGTACTTC
TRBV4-3	TRBD1	-	TRBJ1-2	15	CASSQPTGAPYGYTF	TGCGCCAGCAGCCAACCTACAGGGGCCCCCTATGGCTACACCTTC
TRBV30	-	-	TRBJ1-3	14	CAWDGRVYRNTIYF	TGTGCCTGGGACGGGAGGGTTTATCGAAACACCATATATTTT
TRBV7-8	TRBD2	-	TRBJ2-1	15	CASSLLLSGGNEQFF	TGTGCCAGCAGCTTATTACTCAGCGGGGGCAATGAGCAGTTCTTC
TRBV7-2	-	-	TRBJ2-7	14	CASSLTENSYEQYF	TGTGCCAGCAGCTTGACTGAGAATTCCTACGAGCAGTACTTC
TRBV19	TRBD1	-	TRBJ2-7	15	CASSIYDREPYEQYF	TGTGCCAGTAGTATCTACGACAGGGAACCCTACGAGCAGTACTTC
TRBV20-1	-	-	TRBJ2-7	10	CSGLDGEQYF	TGCAGTGGCCTAGATGGCGAGCAGTACTTC
TRBV24-1	TRBD1	-	TRBJ2-3	16	CATSDPTGASTDTQYF	TGTGCCACCAGTGATCCGACAGGGGCCAGCACAGATACGCAGTATTTT
TRBV18	TRBD2	once	TRBJ2-5	16	CASSPPGGRADETQYF	TGTGCCAGCTCACCACCGGGCGGGAGGGCCGATGAGACCCAGTACTTC
TRBV7-9	-	-	TRBJ1-1	15	CASSRSMTGNTEAFF	TGTGCCAGCAGCCGTTCCATGACAGGGAACACTGAAGCTTTCTTT
TRBV7-9	TRBD1	-	TRBJ1-2	13	CASSFRTGHGYTF	TGTGCCAGCAGCTTCCGGACAGGGCATGGCTACACCTTC
TRBV6-4	TRBD2	-	TRBJ2-7	12	CASMSGGYEQYF	TGTGCCAGCATGAGCGGGGGTTACGAGCAGTACTTC
TRBV7-3	TRBD2	-	TRBJ2-1	15	CASSLAGGGPNEQFF	TGTGCCAGCAGCCTAGCGGGAGGAGGCCCGAATGAGCAGTTCTTC
TRBV5-4	TRBD1	-	TRBJ1-1	16	CASSPDRGRVNTEAFF	TGTGCCAGCAGCCCAGACAGGGGGCGGGTGAACACTGAAGCTTTCTTT
TRBV30	-	-	TRBJ1-5	14	CAWSEGLSNQPQHF	TGTGCCTGGAGTGAGGGGCTCAGCAATCAGCCCCAGCATTTT
TRBV12-5	-	-	TRBJ1-4	15	CASGLGDLRGEKLFF	TGTGCTAGTGGTTTGGGTGACTTGAGAGGGGAAAAACTGTTTTTT
TRBV9	TRBD2	once	TRBJ2-5	16	CASSGRLAGVRETQYF	TGTGCCAGCAGCGGAAGACTAGCGGGAGTAAGGGAGACCCAGTACTTC
TRBV19	TRBD1	-	TRBJ2-7	15	CASSYGQGPSYEQYF	TGTGCCAGTAGTTACGGACAGGGGCCCTCCTACGAGCAGTACTTC
TRBV6-1	-	-	TRBJ1-5	14	CASSELGGTQPQHF	TGTGCCAGCAGTGAACTAGGAGGGACTCAGCCCCAGCATTTT
TRBV18	-	-	TRBJ1-6	14	CASSPGQYNSPLHF	TGTGCCAGCTCACCAGGGCAGTATAATTCACCCCTCCACTTT
TRBV20-1	TRBD1	-	TRBJ2-7	14	CSASRGTGVNEQYF	TGCAGTGCTAGTCGGGGGACAGGGGTAAACGAGCAGTACTTC
TRBV7-9	-	-	TRBJ1-2	17	CASSLEMGALATHGYTF	TGTGCCAGCAGCTTAGAAATGGGGGCCCTAGCCACCCATGGCTACACCTTC
TRBV14	-	-	TRBJ1-4	15	CAGHSPGIRGEKLFF	TGTGCCGGGCACTCGCCCGGGATTCGAGGCGAAAAACTGTTTTTT
TRBV7-2	-	-	TRBJ2-7	15	CASSLRTGTPYEQYF	TGTGCCAGCAGCTTAAGAACCGGGACACCTTACGAGCAGTACTTC
TRBV27	-	-	TRBJ1-6	14	CASSRTETNSPLHF	TGTGCCAGCAGCCGGACAGAGACCAATTCACCCCTCCACTTT
TRBV24-1	TRBD2	-	TRBJ2-1	16	CATSGSGGGPDNEQFF	TGTGCCACCAGTGGATCAGGCGGGGGGCCGGATAATGAGCAGTTCTTC
TRBV11-2	-	-	TRBJ2-7	14	CASSLNFPEYEQYF	TGTGCCAGCAGCTTAAATTTTCCAGAATACGAGCAGTACTTC
TRBV2	-	-	TRBJ2-5	13	CASSGIGQETQYF	TGTGCCAGCAGTGGCATCGGGCAAGAGACCCAGTACTTC
TRBV4-1	-	-	TRBJ2-3	15	CASSQRRGGADTQYF	TGCGCCAGCAGCCAAAGGAGGGGAGGCGCAGATACGCAGTATTTT
TRBV20-1	-	-	TRBJ1-5	14	CSASSADMDQPQHF	TGCAGTGCTAGTTCGGCGGACATGGATCAGCCCCAGCATTTT
TRBV10-3	-	-	TRBJ1-1	14	CAISDPGQNTEAFF	TGTGCCATCAGTGACCCCGGACAGAACACTGAAGCTTTCTTT
TRBV29-1	TRBD2	-	TRBJ2-3	15	CSVDLRLARTDTQYF	TGCAGCGTTGATCTTCGACTAGCTCGGACAGATACGCAGTATTTT
TRBV27	TRBD1	-	TRBJ2-7	15	CASSKTTGGPYEQYF	TGTGCCAGCAGCAAGACGACAGGGGGCCCCTACGAGCAGTACTTC
TRBV5-1	-	-	TRBJ1-5	15	CASSLEGREGQPQHF	TGCGCCAGCAGCTTGGAAGGCAGGGAAGGCCAGCCCCAGCATTTT